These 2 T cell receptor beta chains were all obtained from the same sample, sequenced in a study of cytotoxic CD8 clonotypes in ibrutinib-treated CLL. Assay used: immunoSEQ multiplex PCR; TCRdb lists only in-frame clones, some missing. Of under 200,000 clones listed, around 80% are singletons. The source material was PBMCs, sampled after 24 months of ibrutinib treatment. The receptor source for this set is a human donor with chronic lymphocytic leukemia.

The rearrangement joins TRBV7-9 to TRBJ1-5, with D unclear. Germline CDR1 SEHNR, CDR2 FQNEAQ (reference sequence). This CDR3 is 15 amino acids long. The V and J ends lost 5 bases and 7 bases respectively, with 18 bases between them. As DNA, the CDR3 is TGTGCCAGCAGCGCTCGGTCCGGGGTAGGGCAGCCCCAGCATTTT. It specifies CASSARSGVGQPQHF. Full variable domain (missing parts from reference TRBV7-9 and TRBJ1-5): DTGVSQNPRHKITKRGQNVTFRCDPISEHNRLYWYRQTLGQGPEFLTYFQNEAQLEKSRLLSDRFSAERPKGSFSTLEIQRTEQGDSAMYLCASSARSGVGQPQHFGDGTRLSIL.

DNA of the CDR3: TGTGCCAGTAGTTTCCGGTGGGGGGATACGCAGTATTTT. Protein sequence: CASSFRWGDTQYF. The genes are TRBV19 and TRBJ2-3; D assignment may be TRBD1 or TRBD2 (5 bases each). V shed 5 bases and J shed 6 bases, with 12 bases lying between them. The germline V gene has CDR1 LNHDA and CDR2 SQIVND (reference sequence). The CDR3 length is 13 residues.